Listed here are 29 T cell receptor beta chains from one sample, sequenced in a study of identical twins. TCRdb called the 5' RACE reads again in MiXCR, with one record for every CDR3 protein. The sample consists of roughly 570,000 distinct CDR3 sequences, nearly 10% of them appearing once. These data also formed part of another study, on yellow fever vaccine responses in identical twins.

Sequenced: PBMCs. The receptors come from a woman aged 18 to 35 in good health.

In its sample, this clonotype was seen many times. The chain employs TRBV4-3 and TRBJ2-1, with TRBD2 matching 9 bases. The CDR3 runs to 15 residues. Germline-derived CDR1 and CDR2 are LGHNA and YSLEER. V was clipped by 7 bases and J by 6 bases; unmatched bases: 10. CDR3 sequence (DNA): TGCGCCAGCATGGGGCGGCGGGAGGGAGTCAATGAGCAGTTCTTC. It translates to CASMGRREGVNEQFF.

This clonotype was recorded at least ten times. CDR3 bases: TGTGCCAGCAGTTCCCTGTCTACGGTGGAGGGCACAGATACGCAGTATTTT. Translated, it gives CASSSLSTVEGTDTQYF. The V and J genes are TRBV28 and TRBJ2-3; maybe TRBD2 (5 bases). This CDR3 spans 17 amino acids. The germline V gene has CDR1 MDHEN and CDR2 SYDVKM. The germline V and J ends were trimmed by 4 bases and 1 base, with 18 bases remaining between them. The complete variable domain, with remaining parts taken from reference TRBV28 and TRBJ2-3, reads DVKVTQSSRYLVKRTGEKVFLECVQDMDHENMFWYRQDPGLGLRLIYFSYDVKMKEKGDIPEGYSVSREKKERFSLILESASTNQTSMYLCASSSLSTVEGTDTQYFGPGTRLTVL.

The chain joins TRBV11-3 to TRBJ2-3; TRBD1 agrees at 8 bases. The junction had 9 bases not matched to a gene; V was cut back by 5 bases and J by 5 bases. This CDR3 has 15 residues. Looked up from germline, CDR1 is SGHNT and CDR2 is YENEEA. CDR3 region: CASSLGRGLRDTQYF. The CDR3 DNA reads TGTGCCAGCAGCCTCGGCAGGGGGCTGAGAGATACGCAGTATTTT.

This clonotype was seen a handful of times. The rearrangement links TRBV28 to TRBJ2-7; D unresolved. The germline V gene encodes CDR1 MDHEN and CDR2 SYDVKM. CDR3 size: 13 residues. V lost 2 bases and J 2 bases, leaving 7 bases between the germline ends. CDR3 region: CASSLNIPYEQYF. The CDR3 bases are TGTGCCAGCAGTTTAAACATCCCCTACGAGCAGTACTTC.

CDR3: CASTSGLGGRNEQFF. The DNA of the CDR3 is TGTGCCAGTACTTCCGGACTAGGGGGGAGGAATGAGCAGTTCTTC. V gene TRBV19 combines with J gene TRBJ2-1, with D tentatively TRBD2 (7 bases). The CDR3 contains 15 residues. Germline CDR1 is LNHDA and CDR2 is SQIVND (reference sequence). The V end was cut by 7 bases, the J end by 7 bases, with 20 bases between. Supplemented by reference TRBV19 and TRBJ2-1, the full variable domain reads DGGITQSPKYLFRKEGQNVTLSCEQNLNHDAMYWYRQDPGQGLRLIYYSQIVNDFQKGDIAEGYSVSREKKESFPLTVTSAQKNPTAFYLCASTSGLGGRNEQFFGPGTRLTVL.

This clonotype was recorded many times. The chain recombines TRBV5-1 with TRBJ2-7, with D tentatively TRBD1 (6 bases). The CDR3 consists of 15 residues. With 2 bases removed from V and 1 base from J, the gap between germline ends came to 13 bases. CDR1 and CDR2 (germline): SGHRS, YFSETQ. The CDR3, as DNA: TGCGCCAGCAGCTTCGAAGGGGACAAATCCTACGAGCAGTACTTC. It encodes CASSFEGDKSYEQYF.

This clonotype was detected a few times. The gene calls are TRBV6-1 and TRBJ2-3, with 10 bases aligning to TRBD2. Germline CDR1 MNHNS, CDR2 SASEGT. After removal of 4 bases from V and 2 bases from J, the junction contained 6 bases not matched to a gene. The CDR3 is 16 residues long. Written as DNA, the CDR3 is TGTGCCAGCAGTGTGGAGCGGGGGGGCTTCACAGATACGCAGTATTTT. It yields the protein CASSVERGGFTDTQYF.

This clonotype was seen many times. The chain has TRBV6-4 and TRBJ2-3, with a tentative D call TRBD1 (6 bases). The CDR3 contains 15 residues. Germline loops: CDR1 MRHNA, CDR2 SNTAGT. The V gene lost 3 bases and the J gene lost 1 base, with 11 bases spanning the gap. The CDR3 loop reads CASSESNRGTDTQYF. DNA for the CDR3: TGTGCCAGCAGTGAATCGAACAGGGGCACAGATACGCAGTATTTT.

This clonotype was counted only a few times. The V gene is TRBV2, the J gene TRBJ2-2; D is tentatively TRBD1 or TRBD2 (5 bases each). CDR1 and CDR2 (germline): SNHLY, FYNNEI. The CDR3 spans 19 residues. V shed 5 bases and J shed 1 base, with 23 bases lying between them. The CDR3 DNA follows: TGTGCCAGCAGTTTGAGGCTCCTGGGACGAGCGGAGAACACCGGGGAGCTGTTTTTT. Its protein is CASSLRLLGRAENTGELFF.

This clonotype was seen repeatedly, ten times or more. The CDR3 bases are TGTGCCACCAGCAGAGATTTACGGACAGGGGTGACAGATACGCAGTATTTT. This sequence encodes CATSRDLRTGVTDTQYF. The chain links TRBV15 to TRBJ2-3; TRBD1 matches 9 bases. The CDR3 runs 17 residues. The junction had 7 bases not matched to a gene; V was cut back by 0 bases and J by 3 bases. The germline gives CDR1 LNHNV, CDR2 YYDKDF (reference sequence).

This clonotype showed up many times. The genes are TRBV12-3 or TRBV12-4 and TRBJ1-5; the match to TRBD1 covers 9 bases. The V and J ends lost 4 bases and 5 bases, in that order; junction bases with no gene match: 3. The CDR3 length is 14 residues. For the CDR3, the DNA is TGTGCCAGCAGTTGGGACAGGGCTCATCAGCCCCAGCATTTT. It specifies CASSWDRAHQPQHF.

This clonotype was seen a few times. The chain joins TRBV7-8 to TRBJ2-3, with TRBD2 matching over 14 bases. V lost 1 base, J lost 6 bases, and 12 bases stayed unmatched. CDR1 and CDR2 (germline): SGHVS, FQNEAQ. The CDR3 is 19 residues long. CDR3 DNA: TGTGCCAGCAGCTTAGACCTAGGGCTGGGACTAGCGGGAGATGATACGCAGTATTTT. Its protein product is CASSLDLGLGLAGDDTQYF.

This clonotype was counted between two and nine times. CDR3 in DNA: TGTGCCAGCAGTGAAGGGGACAGTAAGCAGTTCTTC. Encoded protein: CASSEGDSKQFF. This rearrangement joins TRBV6-1 to TRBJ2-1, with 7 bases identical to TRBD1. Per germline, CDR1 MNHNS and CDR2 SASEGT. The CDR3 length is 12 residues. Germline trimming cut 1 base from V and 11 bases from J; bases unmatched to any gene: 2.

This clonotype was counted at least ten times. The chain couples TRBV5-1 to TRBJ2-2, with D perhaps matching TRBD1 (5 bases). This CDR3 has 15 amino acids. V lost 2 bases, J lost 1 base, and 9 bases lay in between. The V gene's germline CDR1 is SGHRS and CDR2 YFSETQ. CDR3 sequence (DNA): TGCGCCAGCAGCTTCTGGCAGGGGAACACCGGGGAGCTGTTTTTT. Translation: CASSFWQGNTGELFF.

This clonotype was counted at least ten times. The chain couples TRBV4-3 to TRBJ2-1; TRBD1 aligns across 7 bases. The CDR3 runs to 15 residues. Germline loops: CDR1 LGHNA, CDR2 YSLEER. V was clipped by 6 bases and J by 5 bases; unmatched bases: 10. CDR3 bases: TGCGCCAGCAGTCCGAACCGGGACAGTGACAATGAGCAGTTCTTC. It translates to CASSPNRDSDNEQFF.

The table lists this clonotype with many counts. This sequence joins TRBV7-9 and TRBJ2-7; D call uncertain. This CDR3 has 13 amino acids. Germline V gene sequence: CDR1 SEHNR, CDR2 FQNEAQ (reference sequence). With 4 bases removed from V and 3 bases from J, the gap between germline ends came to 10 bases. For the CDR3, the DNA is TGTGCCAGCAGCTCCACATCACGCTACGAGCAGTACTTC. It specifies CASSSTSRYEQYF.

This clonotype was picked up a small number of times. The chain is built from TRBV4-3 and TRBJ1-5, with 7 nucleotides matching TRBD1. The germline V gene has CDR1 LGHNA and CDR2 YSLEER. The length of the CDR3 is 16 residues. V gave up 1 base and J gave up 6 bases; unmatched junction bases: 9. CDR3 protein: CASSQALGRGGQPQHF. In nucleotides, the CDR3 is TGCGCCAGCAGCCAAGCTTTAGGCAGGGGGGGTCAGCCCCAGCATTTT.

The CDR3 nucleotides read TGCAGTGCTAAAGGACCGCCGAAGCTGTTTTTT. Translated: CSAKGPPKLFF. The V and J genes are TRBV20-1 and TRBJ1-4, with unresolved D. Per germline, CDR1 DFQATT and CDR2 SNEGSKA (reference sequence). V lost 4 bases to trimming and J lost 14 bases, with 14 bases between them. The CDR3 loop spans 11 amino acids.

Many counts were recorded for this clonotype. This chain connects TRBV6-2 or TRBV6-3 to TRBJ2-7; no definite D call. Germline V gene sequence: CDR1 MNHEY, CDR2 SVGEGT. With 6 bases removed from V and 6 bases from J, the gap between germline ends came to 9 bases. CDR3 length equals 11 residues. DNA of the CDR3: TGTGCCAGCAGCCCCCTCTTCGAGCAGTACTTC. This translates into CASSPLFEQYF.

This clonotype was picked up a small number of times. This chain connects TRBV28 to TRBJ2-7, with D possibly being TRBD1 (6 bases). CDR3 size: 15 residues. Germline loops: CDR1 MDHEN, CDR2 SYDVKM. The germline V and J ends were trimmed by 7 bases and 0 bases, with 16 bases remaining between them. CDR3 region: CASNGAQGLSYEQYF. The CDR3 DNA sequence: TGTGCCAGCAATGGGGCGCAGGGGCTCTCCTACGAGCAGTACTTC.

V is TRBV6-2 or TRBV6-3 and J is TRBJ2-3; 10 nucleotides line up with TRBD1. Germline assignment: CDR1 MNHEY and CDR2 SVGEGT. Trimming took 8 bases from V and 4 from J; bases not matched to a gene: 6. This CDR3 contains 14 residues. This CDR3 is CASARDRGADTQYF. CDR3 nucleotides: TGTGCCAGCGCCCGGGACAGGGGCGCAGATACGCAGTATTTT.

Concerning this clonotype itself: One end of the junction fails to match germline, which may point to a read error. The chain employs TRBV20-1 and TRBJ2-3; TRBD2 aligns across 13 bases. Germline-derived CDR1 and CDR2 are DFQATT and SNEGSKA (reference sequence). This CDR3 is built from 15 residues. The CDR3 protein is CCAREGLAGVTTQYF. As DNA, the CDR3 is TGCTGTGCTAGGGAAGGACTAGCGGGAGTAACTACGCAGTATTTT.

As DNA, the CDR3 is TGCAGTGCTATTAGCGGGGGGTTGTCTGAGCAGTTCTTC. Translating it yields CSAISGGLSEQFF. V and J are TRBV20-1 and TRBJ2-1, with 10 bases matching TRBD2. J gave up 9 bases and V 4 bases, and 6 bases lay outside the gene matches. This CDR3 has 13 amino acids. In germline, CDR1 is DFQATT, CDR2 SNEGSKA (reference sequence).

This clonotype showed up many times. The gene calls are TRBV5-1 and TRBJ2-7; D may be TRBD2 (6 bases). The CDR3 contains 15 residues. With 1 base removed from V and 2 bases from J, the gap between germline ends came to 13 bases. Germline loops: CDR1 SGHRS, CDR2 YFSETQ. The CDR3 DNA follows: TGCGCCAGCAGCTTGTGGGCGGGCGGGGCCTACGAGCAGTACTTC. This gives the protein CASSLWAGGAYEQYF.

This clonotype was counted at least ten times. V usage is TRBV20-1 and J usage is TRBJ1-5; D gene uncertain. Trimming stripped 1 base from V and 7 bases from J, with 8 bases between. The germline gives CDR1 DFQATT, CDR2 SNEGSKA (reference sequence). The CDR3 spans 12 residues. The CDR3 is CSARAGLQPQHF. The DNA for the CDR3 is TGCAGTGCTAGAGCTGGGTTACAGCCCCAGCATTTT.

This clonotype turned up a few times. The chain employs TRBV11-1 and TRBJ2-5, with a possible D match to TRBD1 (7 bases). This CDR3 is 16 amino acids long. The germline V gene encodes CDR1 SGHAT and CDR2 FQDESV (reference sequence). V was pared by 5 bases and J by 5 bases, with 21 bases between. The CDR3 sequence is CASSGSLTGRFETQYF. The CDR3 DNA reads as TGTGCCAGCAGCGGATCTTTGACAGGGAGGTTCGAGACCCAGTACTTC.

This chain uses TRBV20-1 with TRBJ2-5, with 8 bases aligning to TRBD1. Germline trimming cut 2 bases from V and 1 base from J; bases unmatched to any gene: 18. The CDR3 contains 19 residues. CDR1 and CDR2 (germline): DFQATT, SNEGSKA (reference sequence). CDR3: CSARRVGTGGLSLQETQYF. For the CDR3, the DNA is TGCAGTGCTAGAAGGGTTGGGACAGGCGGATTGTCCCTCCAAGAGACCCAGTACTTC.

V is TRBV18 and J is TRBJ2-5, with D possibly matching TRBD2 (5 bases). The V end was cut by 1 base, the J end by 4 bases, with 7 bases between. The CDR3 contains 13 residues. The germline V gene encodes CDR1 KGHSH and CDR2 LQKENI. CDR3 sequence (DNA): TGTGCCAGCTCACCACTGGGGAGAGAGACCCAGTACTTC. The encoded protein is CASSPLGRETQYF.

This clonotype was seen more than once but under ten times. The gene calls are TRBV5-1 and TRBJ2-3; TRBD2 matches at 12 bases. This CDR3 region has 16 residues. V lost 0 bases and J lost 3; bases outside the gene matches: 2. Per the germline V gene, CDR1 is SGHRS and CDR2 is YFSETQ. This CDR3 reads CASSLEGLAGTDTQYF. As DNA, the CDR3 is TGCGCCAGCAGCTTGGAAGGACTAGCGGGAACAGATACGCAGTATTTT.